Detailed here is one TCR beta chain. The record originates from a study of preoperative IRX-2 immunotherapy in early breast cancer. Germline CDR1 is SNHLY and CDR2 is FYNNEI. The CDR3 is made up of 15 amino acids. V shed 4 bases, J shed 4 bases, and the junction held 5 bases outside the gene matches. Here immunoSEQ multiplex PCR was the method, and the copy in TCRdb shows in-frame clones only, minus some. In the table there are 30,000 to 35,000 clones, about 95% of which are singletons. Specified treatment: preoperative locoregional IRX-2 cytokine immunotherapy. This phase Ib study tested locoregional IRX-2 cytokine immunotherapy given before surgery.

Sampling was carried out from a patient treated with IRX-2 immunotherapy. The clonotype originates from a human donor with breast cancer. The gene calls are TRBV2 and TRBJ2-1, with 9 positions matching TRBD2. CDR3: CASSGRTSAYNEQFF. The CDR3 nucleotides are TGTGCCAGCAGTGGGAGGACTAGCGCTTACAATGAGCAGTTCTTC.